Each of the 13 T cell receptor beta chains below was sequenced from the same sample in a study of blood T cell repertoires in COVID-19. Profiled with immunoSEQ multiplex PCR; TCRdb holds only in-frame clones, not every one. Of about 200,000 clones listed, approximately 85% were seen once; the top ten hold roughly 8%. The specimen sequenced was peripheral blood. The receptor set was obtained from a woman older than 75 with COVID-19, enrolled during active disease.

The chain employs TRBV4-1 and TRBJ2-1; 9 nucleotides line up with TRBD1. V dropped 3 bases and J dropped 5; count of bases not matched to a gene: 8. Looked up from germline, CDR1 is MGHRA and CDR2 is YSYEKL. This CDR3 spans 16 amino acids. CDR3 bases: TGCGCCAGCAGCCAGCGCACAGGGGGCGCCAACAATGAGCAGTTCTTC. It is translated as CASSQRTGGANNEQFF.

This clone has more than one count but fewer than ten. This chain uses TRBV28 with TRBJ2-7, with 7 bases lining up with TRBD2. The V gene end was trimmed by 7 bases and the J gene end by 5 bases; junction bases not matched to a gene: 14. The germline V gene has CDR1 MDHEN and CDR2 SYDVKM. CDR3 length: 15 amino acids. The CDR3 region has the DNA TGTGCCAGCACCTCCCCCGCGGGAGCGAACCACGAGCAGTACTTC. This translates into CASTSPAGANHEQYF.

The V call is TRBV28, the J call TRBJ1-2, with no clear D. The CDR3 runs 11 residues. Germline values: CDR1 MDHEN, CDR2 SYDVKM. V dropped 6 bases and J dropped 3 bases, with 5 bases sitting between them. The CDR3 sequence: CASRSYYGYTF. In nucleotides, the CDR3 is TGTGCCAGCAGATCGTACTATGGCTACACCTTC.

The chain combines TRBV5-4 with TRBJ2-7, with 11 bases aligning to TRBD2. Germline-derived CDR1 and CDR2 are SGHNT and YYREEE (reference sequence). The V and J ends lost 4 bases and 7 bases, in that order; junction bases with no gene match: 7. The CDR3 is 14 amino acids. In DNA, the CDR3 is TGTGCCAGCAGCCCACTAGCGGGAGTGGGGGAGCAGTACTTC. Translating it yields CASSPLAGVGEQYF.

This chain uses TRBV18 with TRBJ2-1, with 7 nucleotides matching TRBD2. Losses at the gene ends were 3 bases for V and 6 bases for J; bases not matched to a gene: 8. Germline V gene sequence: CDR1 KGHSH, CDR2 LQKENI. CDR3 length: 15 residues. The DNA for the CDR3 is TGTGCCAGCTCACCGACTAGCTTAAGGAGCAATGAGCAGTTCTTC. Translating gives CASSPTSLRSNEQFF.

The J gene is TRBJ1-5, the V gene TRBV6-5; 9 nucleotides align to TRBD1. The CDR3 is 13 residues long. With V trimmed by 7 bases and J by 7 bases, 5 bases remained unmatched. Germline V gene sequence: CDR1 MNHEY, CDR2 SVGAGI. For the CDR3, the DNA is TGTGCCAGCACCTGGACAGGGGAACAGCCCCAGCATTTT. It codes for CASTWTGEQPQHF.

This clone qualifies as medium-sized. This CDR3 is also generated by other DNA sequences in the sample. V gene TRBV15 combines with J gene TRBJ1-2; D possibly corresponds to TRBD1 (6 bases). The CDR3 is made up of 15 amino acids. The germline gives CDR1 LNHNV, CDR2 YYDKDF (reference sequence). V lost 0 bases to trimming and J lost 4 bases, with 12 bases between them. For the CDR3, the DNA is TGTGCCACCAGCAGAGATACACAGGGAAGCTATGGCTACACCTTC. Its translation: CATSRDTQGSYGYTF.

The chain carries TRBV5-1 and TRBJ1-2; 7 nucleotides match TRBD1. CDR1 and CDR2 (germline): SGHRS, YFSETQ. V lost 4 bases and J lost 0; bases outside the gene matches: 6. This CDR3 region has 15 residues. CDR3 sequence (DNA): TGCGCCAGCAGCATAGGGGACAGAGCTAACTATGGCTACACCTTC. Its translation: CASSIGDRANYGYTF.

This rearrangement joins TRBV19 to TRBJ2-7; 10 bases agree with TRBD2. The germline V gene encodes CDR1 LNHDA and CDR2 SQIVND (reference sequence). The CDR3 has 16 residues. With V trimmed by 5 bases and J by 5 bases, 12 bases remained unmatched. CDR3 sequence (DNA): TGTGCCAGTAGTCCTTCATGGGGACTAGCGAACGACGAGCAGTACTTC. It translates to CASSPSWGLANDEQYF.

This rearrangement joins TRBV28 to TRBJ1-4; possible D gene TRBD1, 6 bases. The CDR3 covers 15 residues. The germline V and J ends were trimmed by 5 bases and 5 bases, with 15 bases remaining between them. Looked up from germline, CDR1 is MDHEN and CDR2 is SYDVKM. The CDR3 region is CASSTPGHRNEKLFF. CDR3 DNA sequence: TGTGCCAGCAGTACTCCGGGACATAGAAATGAAAAACTGTTTTTT.

The chain has TRBV5-1 and TRBJ1-3, with unresolved D. This CDR3 is built from 13 residues. V lost 0 bases, J lost 4 bases, and 5 bases lay in between. Germline V CDR1 and CDR2: SGHRS, YFSETQ. Here the CDR3 reads CASSLAVGNTIYF. The CDR3 nucleotides are TGCGCCAGCAGCTTGGCCGTCGGAAACACCATATATTTT.

This rearrangement joins TRBV12-5 to TRBJ1-1; D remains ambiguous. The CDR3 consists of 13 residues. In germline, CDR1 is LGHNT, CDR2 FRNRAP. Trimming cost V 3 bases and J 3 bases, with 8 bases left between them. CDR3 nucleotides: TGTGCTAGTGGTTTTCGAGAGGACACTGAAGCTTTCTTT. It encodes CASGFREDTEAFF.

J is TRBJ2-1 and V is TRBV6-1; 10 bases match TRBD2. Trimming removed 2 bases from V and 8 bases from J; junction bases left unmatched: 9. Germline V gene lookup returns CDR1 MNHNS and CDR2 SASEGT. The CDR3 spans 16 residues. Written as DNA, the CDR3 is TGTGCCAGCAGTGAAACCAGCGGGGGGGTGTGGTATGAGCAGTTCTTC. Translating it yields CASSETSGGVWYEQFF.